This TCR beta chain was sequenced during a study of T cell responses to AZD1222 COVID-19 vaccine. Regarding the study as a whole: Most donors were white British, females outnumbered males, and clonal diversity was possibly underestimated. After the peak T cell response, and only then, were repertoires sampled.

Details on this clone: Antigen specificity is unknown.

In germline, CDR1 is KGHSH, CDR2 LQKENI. CDR3 length: 14 residues. The ends were cut back, 3 bases at V and 6 bases at J, with 12 bases in the middle. Assay: immunoSEQ multiplex PCR; the TCRdb copy retains only in-frame clones and omits some. The sample lists roughly 170,000 clones; 94% were seen once. This chain joins TRBV18 and TRBJ1-5, with D possibly being TRBD1 (6 bases). This sequence was found in an adult who received the AZD1222 COVID-19 vaccine. The sequencing used peripheral blood, collected 28 days after the second AZD1222 dose. CDR3 region: CASSPMGAFQPQHF. CDR3 in DNA: TGTGCCAGCTCACCGATGGGGGCGTTTCAGCCCCAGCATTTT. Full variable domain (outside the CDR3, taken from reference TRBV18 and TRBJ1-5): NAGVMQNPRHLVRRRGQEARLRCSPMKGHSHVYWYRQLPEEGLKFMVYLQKENIIDESGMPKERFSAEFPKEGPSILRIQQVVRGDSAAYFCASSPMGAFQPQHFGDGTRLSIL.